This entry is about one TCR beta chain. With random hexamers, reverse transcription was performed on about 0.5 to 1 ug of RNA. TCR beta CDR3 was amplified by immunoSEQ covering 54 Vbeta and 13 Jbeta. TCRdb re-derived calls from the immunoSEQ multiplex PCR reads in MiXCR, one entry per CDR3 protein. This sample has about 140,000 distinct CDR3 sequences, with 85% to 95% found just once. Germline CDR1 DFQATT, CDR2 SNEGSKA (reference sequence). With V trimmed by 3 bases and J by 2 bases, 10 bases remained unmatched. CDR3 length equals 16 residues. The data were obtained in a study of CD8 T cells in Susac syndrome. TCR beta from blood CD8+ and CD4+ T cells was sequenced. It was treatment-naive patients with stable or active relapsing-remitting disease who made up the multiple sclerosis controls. TEMRA cells were FACS-enriched, while CD8+ and CD4+ T cells were negatively isolated.

V is TRBV20-1 and J is TRBJ2-7; 10 bases line up with TRBD2. The sequencing input was CD4+ T cells from PBMCs. This receptor was taken from a human donor with multiple sclerosis. For the CDR3, the DNA is TGCAGTGCTAGGGCTCCTTGGACTAGCGGAACCTACGAGCAGTACTTC. This encodes CSARAPWTSGTYEQYF.